This paragraph reports one T cell receptor (beta chain). Amplification yielded TCR beta CDR3 regions, with RNA transcripts as the source. The TCR CDR3 was amplified in a first-round RT-PCR using the HTBI primer set. TCRdb processed the multiplex PCR reads anew with MiXCR; each CDR3 protein has one entry. The sample records around 690,000 distinct CDR3 sequences, approximately 15% being singletons. This entry is derived from a study of T cells in Graves' hyperthyroidism and ophthalmopathy. Together with thyroid ultrasound, orbital computed tomography, serum thyroxine and TRAb, clinical symptoms were used for diagnoses. Sequencing was done on a sample of blood. The sequence was collected from a man aged 50 to 60 with Graves' hyperthyroidism.

CDR3 coding DNA: TGTGCCAGCAGCCTAGCGGGCAGTACCGCCTACGAGCAGTACTTC. This sequence encodes CASSLAGSTAYEQYF. This sequence joins TRBV28 and TRBJ2-7; 8 nucleotides align to TRBD2. The CDR3 spans 15 residues. The trim removed 6 bases at V and 2 bases at J, leaving 9 bases unmatched. In germline, CDR1 is MDHEN, CDR2 SYDVKM.